Listed below are T cell receptor beta chains from one sample, sequenced in a study of early stage breast cancer tumors. Sequenced by immunoSEQ multiplex PCR; TCRdb stores in-frame clones only, minus some. The top ten hold roughly 3.4% of the sample, which has approximately 50,000 clones, over 60% seen once. Sequenced: blood. Receptors were obtained from a person aged 25-39 years with breast cancer. CDR3s include the opening cysteine and the closing phenylalanine or tryptophan. D genes are given only for firm matches. Clone sizes are given selectively: once, few, many, or a class where the clone is expanded.

J,D,size,V,CDR3,DNA
TRBJ2-6,NA,NA,TRBV9,CASSERDSWAGANVLTF,TGTGCCAGCAGCGAAAGGGACTCGTGGGCAGGGGCCAACGTCCTGACTTTC
TRBJ2-5,NA,NA,TRBV5-5,CASSLSLTQYF,TGTGCCAGCAGCTTGTCGTTGACCCAGTACTTC
TRBJ2-5,TRBD1,NA,TRBV5-1,CASSSLRQGKETQYF,TGCGCCAGCAGCTCCCTTAGACAGGGGAAGGAGACCCAGTACTTC
TRBJ2-6,NA,NA,TRBV5-1,CASSLKLRTASFSGANVLTF,TGCGCCAGCAGCTTGAAATTGCGGACAGCATCCTTTTCTGGGGCCAACGTCCTGACTTTC
TRBJ2-5,NA,once,TRBV15,CATTLPGGQETQYF,TGTGCCACCACCCTCCCCGGGGGACAAGAGACCCAGTACTTC
TRBJ1-4,NA,NA,TRBV9,CASSLSVQKPTNEKLFF,TGTGCCAGCAGTCTCAGTGTCCAGAAACCAACTAATGAAAAACTGTTTTTT
TRBJ1-2,TRBD1,NA,TRBV4-3,CASSRVVQGNYGYTF,TGCGCCAGCAGCCGAGTAGTACAGGGGAACTATGGCTACACCTTC
TRBJ2-7,NA,NA,TRBV11-2,CASSFGPGWEYF,TGTGCCAGCAGCTTTGGGCCCGGATGGGAGTACTTC
TRBJ2-7,NA,NA,TRBV11-1,CASSLISQSSYEQYF,TGTGCCAGCAGCTTAATCTCCCAATCCTCCTACGAGCAGTACTTC
TRBJ1-3,NA,NA,TRBV9,CASSPTEDTIYF,TGTGCCAGCAGCCCCACCGAGGACACCATATATTTT
TRBJ2-3,NA,NA,TRBV29-1,CSVVLLTDTQYF,TGCAGCGTTGTCTTGCTCACAGATACGCAGTATTTT
TRBJ1-4,NA,few,TRBV2,CASSTDGYNEKLFF,TGTGCCAGCAGTACTGACGGATACAATGAAAAACTGTTTTTT
TRBJ2-7,TRBD1,NA,TRBV29-1,CSVVLGGTGPYEQYF,TGCAGCGTCGTCCTTGGCGGGACAGGACCCTACGAGCAGTACTTC
TRBJ2-3,NA,NA,TRBV11-2,CASLRSGADTQYF,TGTGCCAGCCTCCGTTCAGGGGCAGATACGCAGTATTTT
TRBJ2-7,NA,NA,TRBV14,CASSRMTDYSREQYF,TGTGCCAGCAGCCGTATGACAGATTATTCTAGAGAGCAGTACTTC
TRBJ2-3,TRBD2,NA,TRBV5-1,CASSLYPSGRAADTQYF,TGCGCCAGCAGCTTGTACCCTAGCGGGAGGGCGGCAGATACGCAGTATTTT
TRBJ2-1,NA,once,TRBV5-8,CASSLRIDYNEQFF,TGTGCCAGCAGCTTGAGGATCGATTACAATGAGCAGTTCTTC
TRBJ1-1,TRBD1,once,TRBV5-1,CASSRGTGGAITEAFF,TGCGCCAGCAGCCGCGGGACAGGGGGCGCAATCACTGAAGCTTTCTTT
TRBJ1-2,NA,NA,TRBV15,CATSQAGGTRGYTF,TGTGCCACCAGCCAGGCCGGGGGGACTCGCGGCTACACCTTC
TRBJ1-2,TRBD1,once,TRBV19,CASSPGQGIYGYTF,TGTGCCAGTAGTCCTGGACAGGGGATCTATGGCTACACCTTC
TRBJ1-2,NA,NA,TRBV7-8,CASSLRTGNTELGGYTF,TGTGCCAGCAGCTTGCGTACAGGGAACACCGAACTTGGGGGCTACACCTTC
TRBJ1-4,NA,NA,TRBV18,CASSPGPGSEKLFF,TGTGCCAGCTCACCAGGGCCCGGTAGTGAAAAACTGTTTTTT
TRBJ1-2,TRBD1,NA,TRBV11-2,CASSLDLGQGDLNYGYTF,TGTGCCAGCAGCTTAGATTTGGGTCAGGGGGACCTTAACTATGGCTACACCTTC
TRBJ2-5,TRBD2,NA,TRBV18,CASWASGRQETQYF,TGTGCCAGCTGGGCTAGCGGGAGACAAGAGACCCAGTACTTC
TRBJ2-3,NA,NA,TRBV4-1,CASSQERRLGPTDTQYF,TGCGCCAGCAGCCAAGAACGGAGACTCGGACCCACAGATACGCAGTATTTT
TRBJ2-5,TRBD2,NA,TRBV4-3,CASSQDGGTSGRETQYF,TGCGCCAGCAGCCAAGATGGGGGGACTAGCGGGAGAGAGACCCAGTACTTC
TRBJ2-3,NA,NA,TRBV10-1,CASSSQLSTDTQYF,TGCGCCAGCAGTTCACAGCTTAGCACAGATACGCAGTATTTT
TRBJ1-2,TRBD1,NA,TRBV14,CASSQFRQGTIGYTF,TGTGCCAGCAGCCAATTCCGACAGGGTACGATTGGCTACACCTTC
TRBJ2-5,TRBD2,NA,TRBV4-1,CASSQAGRALETQYF,TGCGCCAGCAGCCAAGCCGGGAGGGCCTTGGAGACCCAGTACTTC
TRBJ1-2,NA,NA,TRBV10-2,CATTGWISLGDYGYTF,TGCGCCACCACAGGGTGGATCTCTTTGGGGGACTATGGCTACACCTTC
TRBJ1-2,TRBD1,NA,TRBV27,CASSPTGTGGYTF,TGTGCCAGCAGCCCGACAGGGACTGGAGGCTACACCTTC
TRBJ2-6,NA,NA,TRBV4-1,CASSQERAAGANVLTF,TGCGCCAGCAGCCAAGAAAGGGCTGCTGGGGCCAACGTCCTGACTTTC